This TCR beta chain stems from a study of T cell responses to AZD1222 COVID-19 vaccine. The CDR3 spans 14 residues. The ends were cut back, 8 bases at V and 0 bases at J, with 13 bases in the middle. CDR1 and CDR2 from the germline V gene are SGHDN and FVKESK. Sequenced by immunoSEQ multiplex PCR; TCRdb stores in-frame clones only, minus some. Counted here are more than 150,000 clones, roughly 92% occurring once; the ten biggest clones make up more than 1.5%. The input for sequencing was peripheral blood, taken 28 days after the second AZD1222 dose. The sequence was collected from an adult who received the AZD1222 COVID-19 vaccine. This chain joins TRBV14 and TRBJ1-2; D unclear. The CDR3 sequence is CASSSQLSNYGYTF. The CDR3 region has the DNA TGTGCCAGCTCGAGCCAGCTTTCTAACTATGGCTACACCTTC.